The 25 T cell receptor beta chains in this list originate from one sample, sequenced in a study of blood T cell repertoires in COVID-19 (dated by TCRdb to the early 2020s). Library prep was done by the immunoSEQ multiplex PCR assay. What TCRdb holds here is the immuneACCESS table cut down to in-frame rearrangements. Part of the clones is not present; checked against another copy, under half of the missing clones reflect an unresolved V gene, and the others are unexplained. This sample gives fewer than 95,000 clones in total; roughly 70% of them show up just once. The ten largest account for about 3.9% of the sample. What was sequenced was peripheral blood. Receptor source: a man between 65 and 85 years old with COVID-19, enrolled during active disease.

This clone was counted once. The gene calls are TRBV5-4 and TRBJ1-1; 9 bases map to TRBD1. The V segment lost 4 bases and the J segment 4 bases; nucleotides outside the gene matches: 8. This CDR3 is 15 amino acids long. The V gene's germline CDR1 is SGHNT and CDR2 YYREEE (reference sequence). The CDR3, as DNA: TGTGCCAGCAGCATCGACAGGGGGTTAGGCACTGAAGCTTTCTTT. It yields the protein CASSIDRGLGTEAFF. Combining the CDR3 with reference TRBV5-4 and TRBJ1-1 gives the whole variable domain ETGVTQSPTHLIKTRGQQVTLRCSSQSGHNTVSWYQQALGQGPQFIFQYYREEENGRGNFPPRFSGLQFPNYSSELNVNALELDDSALYLCASSIDRGLGTEAFFGQGTRLTVV.

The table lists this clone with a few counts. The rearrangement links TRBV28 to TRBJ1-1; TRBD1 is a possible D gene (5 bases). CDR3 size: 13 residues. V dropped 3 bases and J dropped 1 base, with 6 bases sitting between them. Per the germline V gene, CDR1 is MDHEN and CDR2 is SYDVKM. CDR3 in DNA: TGTGCCAGCAGTTTGACAGAGAACACTGAAGCTTTCTTT. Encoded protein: CASSLTENTEAFF.

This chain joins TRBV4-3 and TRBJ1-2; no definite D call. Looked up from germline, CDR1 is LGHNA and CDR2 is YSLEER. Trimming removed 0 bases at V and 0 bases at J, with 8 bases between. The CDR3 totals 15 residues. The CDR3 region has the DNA TGCGCCAGCAGCCAAGAAACGGTAGCTAACTATGGCTACACCTTC. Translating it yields CASSQETVANYGYTF.

As DNA, the CDR3 is TGTGCCTGGAGTGTCCTTAACACCGGGGAGCTGTTTTTT. Its translation: CAWSVLNTGELFF. The chain links TRBV30 to TRBJ2-2; no clear D gene. Per germline, CDR1 GTSNPN and CDR2 SVGIG (reference sequence). This CDR3 is built from 13 residues. The V end lost 0 bases, the J end lost 2 bases, and 4 bases lay between the germline ends.

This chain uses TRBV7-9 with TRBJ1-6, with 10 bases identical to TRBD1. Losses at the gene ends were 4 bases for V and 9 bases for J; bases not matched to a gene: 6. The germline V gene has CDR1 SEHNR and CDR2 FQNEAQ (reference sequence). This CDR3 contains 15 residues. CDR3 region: CASSYGQGGGSPLHF. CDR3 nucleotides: TGTGCCAGCAGCTACGGACAGGGGGGCGGTTCACCCCTCCACTTT. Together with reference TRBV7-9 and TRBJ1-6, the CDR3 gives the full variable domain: DTGVSQNPRHKITKRGQNVTFRCDPISEHNRLYWYRQTLGQGPEFLTYFQNEAQLEKSRLLSDRFSAERPKGSFSTLEIQRTEQGDSAMYLCASSYGQGGGSPLHFGNGTRLTVT.

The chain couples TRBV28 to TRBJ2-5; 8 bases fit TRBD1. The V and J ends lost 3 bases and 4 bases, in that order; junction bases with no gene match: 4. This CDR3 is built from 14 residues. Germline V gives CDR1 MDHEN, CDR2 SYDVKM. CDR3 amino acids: CASSFQGAGETQYF. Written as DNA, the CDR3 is TGTGCCAGCAGTTTCCAGGGGGCAGGAGAGACCCAGTACTTC.

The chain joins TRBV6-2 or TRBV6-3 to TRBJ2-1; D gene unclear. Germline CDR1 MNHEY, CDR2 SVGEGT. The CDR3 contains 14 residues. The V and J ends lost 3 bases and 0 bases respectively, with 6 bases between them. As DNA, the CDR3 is TGTGCCAGCAGTTATATGAGCTCCTACAATGAGCAGTTCTTC. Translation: CASSYMSSYNEQFF.

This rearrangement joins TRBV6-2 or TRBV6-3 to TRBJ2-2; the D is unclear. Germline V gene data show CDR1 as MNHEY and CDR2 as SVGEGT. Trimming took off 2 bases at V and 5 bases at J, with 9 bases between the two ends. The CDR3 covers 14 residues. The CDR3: CASSYVQETGELFF. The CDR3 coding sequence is TGTGCCAGCAGTTACGTCCAGGAAACCGGGGAGCTGTTTTTT.

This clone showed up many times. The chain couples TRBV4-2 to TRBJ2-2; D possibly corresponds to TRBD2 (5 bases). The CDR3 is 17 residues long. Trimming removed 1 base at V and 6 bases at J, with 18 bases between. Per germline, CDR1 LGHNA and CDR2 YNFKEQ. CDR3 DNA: TGTGCCAGCAGCCAAGGGGTTAGCGTGGAGGTCGCCGGGGAGCTGTTTTTT. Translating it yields CASSQGVSVEVAGELFF.

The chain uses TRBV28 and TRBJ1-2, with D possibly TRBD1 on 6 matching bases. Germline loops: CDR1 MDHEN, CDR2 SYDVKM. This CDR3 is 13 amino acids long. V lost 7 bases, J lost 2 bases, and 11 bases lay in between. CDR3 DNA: TGTGCCAGCAATCAAGGGGGAAACTATGGCTACACCTTC. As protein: CASNQGGNYGYTF.

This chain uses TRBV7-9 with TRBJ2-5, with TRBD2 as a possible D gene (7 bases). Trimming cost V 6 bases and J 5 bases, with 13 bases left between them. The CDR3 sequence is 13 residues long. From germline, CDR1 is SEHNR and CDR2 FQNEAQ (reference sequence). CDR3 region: CASRRGGRETQYF. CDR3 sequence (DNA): TGTGCCAGCAGGAGGGGGGGCCGCGAGACCCAGTACTTC.

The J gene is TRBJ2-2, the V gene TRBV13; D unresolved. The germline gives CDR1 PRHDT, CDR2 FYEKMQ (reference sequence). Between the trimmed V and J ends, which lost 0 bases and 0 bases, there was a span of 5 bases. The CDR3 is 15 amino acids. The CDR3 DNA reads TGTGCCAGCAGCTTAGGTATCGCGAACACCGGGGAGCTGTTTTTT. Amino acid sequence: CASSLGIANTGELFF.

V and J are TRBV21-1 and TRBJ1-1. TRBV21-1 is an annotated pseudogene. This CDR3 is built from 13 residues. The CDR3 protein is CASRSARRRRGFF. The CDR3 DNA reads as TGTGCCAGCAGGTCCGCCAGACGACGCCGCGGGTTCTTT.

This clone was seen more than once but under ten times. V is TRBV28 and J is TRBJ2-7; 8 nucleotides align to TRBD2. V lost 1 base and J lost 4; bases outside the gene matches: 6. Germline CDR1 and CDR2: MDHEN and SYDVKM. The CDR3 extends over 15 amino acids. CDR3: CASSLSGSSGYEQYF. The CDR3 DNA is TGTGCCAGCAGTTTATCAGGGTCTAGCGGGTACGAGCAGTACTTC.

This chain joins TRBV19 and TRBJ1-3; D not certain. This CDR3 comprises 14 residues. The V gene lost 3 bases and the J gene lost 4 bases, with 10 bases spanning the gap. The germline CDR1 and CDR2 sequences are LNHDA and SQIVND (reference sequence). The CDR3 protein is CASSISTVGNTIYF. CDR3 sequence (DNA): TGTGCCAGTAGTATCTCAACAGTGGGAAACACCATATATTTT.

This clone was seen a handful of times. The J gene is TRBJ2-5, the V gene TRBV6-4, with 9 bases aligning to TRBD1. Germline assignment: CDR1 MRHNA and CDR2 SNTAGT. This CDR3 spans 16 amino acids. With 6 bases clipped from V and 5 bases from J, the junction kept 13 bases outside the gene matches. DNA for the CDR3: TGTGCCAGCAGGCGGGGGCACAGGGGGCGCCGGGAGACCCAGTACTTC. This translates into CASRRGHRGRRETQYF.

The CDR3 region is CASSQEVGVAGTWETQYF. In DNA form, the CDR3 reads TGTGCCAGCAGCCAAGAAGTGGGAGTAGCGGGGACCTGGGAGACCCAGTACTTC. The chain links TRBV3-1 (or the pseudogene TRBV3-2) to TRBJ2-5; 8 nucleotides agree with TRBD2. V lost 0 bases and J lost 5; bases outside the gene matches: 14. Per germline, CDR1 LGHDT and CDR2 YNNKEL (reference sequence). CDR3 length: 18 residues.

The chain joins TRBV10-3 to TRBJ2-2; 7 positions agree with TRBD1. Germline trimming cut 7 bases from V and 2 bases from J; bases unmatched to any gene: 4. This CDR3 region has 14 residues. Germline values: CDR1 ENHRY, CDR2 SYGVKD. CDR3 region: CAIKGTANTGELFF. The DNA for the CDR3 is TGTGCCATCAAGGGGACAGCAAACACCGGGGAGCTGTTTTTT.

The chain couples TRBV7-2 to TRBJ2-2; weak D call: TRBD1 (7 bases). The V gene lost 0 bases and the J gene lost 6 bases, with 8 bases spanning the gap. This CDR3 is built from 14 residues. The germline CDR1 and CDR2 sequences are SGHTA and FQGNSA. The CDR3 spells CASSLARGAGELFF. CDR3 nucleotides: TGTGCCAGCAGCTTAGCCAGGGGGGCCGGGGAGCTGTTTTTT.

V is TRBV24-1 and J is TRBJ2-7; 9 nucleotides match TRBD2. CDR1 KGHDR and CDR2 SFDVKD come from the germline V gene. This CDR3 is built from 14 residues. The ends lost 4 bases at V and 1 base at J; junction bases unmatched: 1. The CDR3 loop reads CATSERGGSYEQYF. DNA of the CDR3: TGTGCCACCAGTGAGCGGGGGGGGTCCTACGAGCAGTACTTC.

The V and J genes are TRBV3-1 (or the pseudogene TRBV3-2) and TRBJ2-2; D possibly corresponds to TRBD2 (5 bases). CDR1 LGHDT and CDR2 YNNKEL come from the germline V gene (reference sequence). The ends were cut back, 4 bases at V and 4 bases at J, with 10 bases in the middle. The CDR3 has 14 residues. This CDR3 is CASSPDWATGELFF. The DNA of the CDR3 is TGTGCCAGCAGCCCGGACTGGGCCACCGGGGAGCTGTTTTTT.

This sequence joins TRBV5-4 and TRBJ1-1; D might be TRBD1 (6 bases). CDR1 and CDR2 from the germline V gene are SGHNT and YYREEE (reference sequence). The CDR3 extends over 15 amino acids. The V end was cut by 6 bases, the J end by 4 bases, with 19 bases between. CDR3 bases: TGTGCCAGCATGTTGTCGGGACATCGAACCACTGAAGCTTTCTTT. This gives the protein CASMLSGHRTTEAFF.

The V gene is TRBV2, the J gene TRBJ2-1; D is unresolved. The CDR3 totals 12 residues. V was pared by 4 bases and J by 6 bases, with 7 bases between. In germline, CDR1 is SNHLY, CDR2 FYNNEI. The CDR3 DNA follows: TGTGCCAGCAGTGGTGACACCAATGAGCAGTTCTTC. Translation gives CASSGDTNEQFF.

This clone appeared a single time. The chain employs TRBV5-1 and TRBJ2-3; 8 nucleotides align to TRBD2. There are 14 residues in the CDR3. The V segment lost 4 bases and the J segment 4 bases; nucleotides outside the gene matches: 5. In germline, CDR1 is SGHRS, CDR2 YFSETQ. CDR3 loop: CASSRGGRSDTQYF. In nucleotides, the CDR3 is TGCGCCAGCAGCCGGGGGGGCAGGTCAGATACGCAGTATTTT.

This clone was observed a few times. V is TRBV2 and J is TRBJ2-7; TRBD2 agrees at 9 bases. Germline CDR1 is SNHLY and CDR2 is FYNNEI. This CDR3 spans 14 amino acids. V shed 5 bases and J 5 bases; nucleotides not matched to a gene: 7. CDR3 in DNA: TGTGCCAGCAGTTGGGCGGGAGGGTTCCACGAGCAGTACTTC. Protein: CASSWAGGFHEQYF.